Each of the 5 T cell receptor beta chains below was sequenced from the same sample in a study of CD8+CD57+ T cells in acquired aplastic anemia. Researchers used genomic DNA as the template to profile TCR beta VDJ and CDR3. Using its own MiXCR run on the reads, TCRdb lists one record per CDR3 protein. The top ten hold roughly 13% of the sample, which has about 180,000 distinct CDR3 sequences, about 44% seen once. CD8+CD57+ cell expansion, shown by flow cytometry, had occurred in the patients selected for sequencing. The specimen was sorted CD4+, CD8+, or CD8+CD57+ T cells (not recorded which) from PBMCs. The receptor source for this set is a human donor with aplastic anemia.

This clonotype was recorded only once. J is TRBJ1-1 and V is TRBV19; D is unclear. This CDR3 spans 12 amino acids. The V gene's germline CDR1 is LNHDA and CDR2 SQIVND (reference sequence). V dropped 0 bases and J dropped 8 bases, with 7 bases sitting between them. The CDR3 spells CASSIERSEAFF. The CDR3 coding sequence is TGTGCCAGTAGTATAGAGCGGTCCGAAGCTTTCTTT.

The chain couples TRBV29-1 to TRBJ1-4; TRBD1 matches at 9 bases. In germline, CDR1 is SQVTM, CDR2 ANQGSEA. V lost 6 bases and J lost 10; bases outside the gene matches: 9. The CDR3 spans 13 residues. CDR3: CSVDPGQGGKLFF. CDR3 sequence (DNA): TGCAGCGTCGACCCGGGACAGGGAGGAAAACTGTTTTTT.

This clonotype was picked up many times. The V and J genes are TRBV4-1 and TRBJ2-6; D perhaps matches TRBD2 (6 bases). Germline lookup yields CDR1 MGHRA and CDR2 YSYEKL. V was trimmed by 3 bases and J by 8 bases, leaving 14 bases between them. The CDR3 contains 15 residues. CDR3 sequence: CASSHSKEGPNVLTF. CDR3 bases: TGCGCCAGCAGCCACTCCAAGGAGGGTCCCAACGTCCTGACTTTC.

This clonotype appeared many times. This chain joins TRBV2 and TRBJ1-4; no clear D gene. The CDR3 totals 14 residues. Germline V CDR1 and CDR2: SNHLY, FYNNEI. The V end lost 7 bases, the J end lost 4 bases, and 13 bases lay between the germline ends. The CDR3 sequence: CASMRGVDNEKLFF. CDR3 coding DNA: TGTGCCAGCATGCGCGGGGTCGATAATGAAAAACTGTTTTTT.

This chain uses TRBV3-1 with TRBJ2-1; 12 nucleotides align to TRBD2. CDR3 size: 15 residues. V lost 5 bases to trimming and J lost 7 bases; unmatched junction nucleotides: 6. The germline V gene has CDR1 LGHDT and CDR2 YNNKEL (reference sequence). This CDR3 is CASSLITSGRNEQFF. For the CDR3, the DNA is TGTGCCAGCAGCTTAATTACTAGCGGGAGGAATGAGCAGTTCTTC.